This TCR beta chain stems from a study of radiation and T cells in renal cell carcinoma. Measured with immunoSEQ multiplex PCR; TCRdb has only the in-frame clones, and not every one. This table holds roughly 150,000 clones, roughly 90% found once. Time point denoted: blood 2 weeks post-SBRT. The treatment here: 15 Gy SBRT to primary tumor, nephrectomy 4 weeks later. This clonotype originated in a woman in her fifties or sixties with renal cell carcinoma. The sequenced sample was blood, obtained from a patient whose treatment included radiotherapy and nephrectomy.

CDR3 in DNA: TGCGCCATCTCAAGCTGGAATGAGCAGTTCTTC. Translation gives CAISSWNEQFF. The V call is TRBV4-1, the J call TRBJ2-1; D uncertain. V lost 10 bases and J 7 bases, leaving 11 bases between the germline ends. The CDR3 sequence is 11 residues long. From germline, CDR1 is MGHRA and CDR2 YSYEKL.